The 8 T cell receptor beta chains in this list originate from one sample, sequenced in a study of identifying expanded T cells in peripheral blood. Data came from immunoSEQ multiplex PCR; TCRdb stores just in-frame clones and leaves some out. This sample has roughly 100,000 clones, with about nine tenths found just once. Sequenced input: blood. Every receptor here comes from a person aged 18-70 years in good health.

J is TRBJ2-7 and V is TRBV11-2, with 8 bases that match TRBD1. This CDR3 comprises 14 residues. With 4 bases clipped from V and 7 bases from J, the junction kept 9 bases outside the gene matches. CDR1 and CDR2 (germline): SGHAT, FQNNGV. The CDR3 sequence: CASSSTGGLDEQYF. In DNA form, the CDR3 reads TGTGCCAGCAGCTCCACAGGGGGTCTTGATGAGCAGTACTTC.

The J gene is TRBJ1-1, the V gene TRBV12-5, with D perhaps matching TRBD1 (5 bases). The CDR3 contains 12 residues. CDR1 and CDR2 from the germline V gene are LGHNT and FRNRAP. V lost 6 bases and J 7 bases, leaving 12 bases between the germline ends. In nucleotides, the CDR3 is TGTGCTAGTGGCGGCCCGGGACTTGAAGCTTTCTTT. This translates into CASGGPGLEAFF.

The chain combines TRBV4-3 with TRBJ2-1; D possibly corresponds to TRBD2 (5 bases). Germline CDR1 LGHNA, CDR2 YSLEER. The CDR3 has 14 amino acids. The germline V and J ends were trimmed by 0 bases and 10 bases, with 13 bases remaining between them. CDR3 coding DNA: TGCGCCAGCAGCCAAGAAGCGGAAGCTAGCGAGCAGTTCTTC. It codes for CASSQEAEASEQFF.

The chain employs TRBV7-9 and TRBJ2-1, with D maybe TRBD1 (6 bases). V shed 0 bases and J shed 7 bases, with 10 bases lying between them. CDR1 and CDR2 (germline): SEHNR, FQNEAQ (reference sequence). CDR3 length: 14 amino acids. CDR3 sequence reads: CASSLATGWNEQFF. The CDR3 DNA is TGTGCCAGCAGCTTAGCAACAGGGTGGAATGAGCAGTTCTTC.

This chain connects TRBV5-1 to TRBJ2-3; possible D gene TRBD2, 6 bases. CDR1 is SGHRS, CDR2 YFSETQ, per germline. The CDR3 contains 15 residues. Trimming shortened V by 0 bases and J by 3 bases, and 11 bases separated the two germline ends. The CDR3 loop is CASSLVGGRTDTQYF. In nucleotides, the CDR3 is TGCGCCAGCAGCTTGGTGGGGGGTAGAACAGATACGCAGTATTTT.

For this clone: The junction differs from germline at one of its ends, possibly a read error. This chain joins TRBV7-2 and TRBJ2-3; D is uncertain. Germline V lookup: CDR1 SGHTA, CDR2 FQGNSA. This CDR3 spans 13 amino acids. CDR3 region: CASRLGLSDTQYF. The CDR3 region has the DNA TGTGCCAGCCGCTTAGGGTTGTCAGATACGCAGTATTTT.

The CDR3 region has the DNA TGTGCCAGCAGCACGGGACAGGGAATGAACACTGAAGCTTTCTTT. Its protein is CASSTGQGMNTEAFF. V usage is TRBV7-3 and J usage is TRBJ1-1, with 9 bases fitting TRBD1. CDR1 is SGHTA and CDR2 is FQGTGA in the germline V gene. Trimming at V came to 5 bases and at J to 0 bases, leaving 4 bases not matched to a gene. CDR3 length: 15 residues.

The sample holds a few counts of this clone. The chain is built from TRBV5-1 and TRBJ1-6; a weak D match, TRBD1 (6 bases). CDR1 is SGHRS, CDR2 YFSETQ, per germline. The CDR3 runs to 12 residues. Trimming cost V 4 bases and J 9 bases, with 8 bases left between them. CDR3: CASSKQGSPLHF. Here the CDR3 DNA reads TGCGCCAGCAGCAAACAGGGTTCACCCCTCCACTTT.